The following is a T cell receptor beta chain sequence with its context. There is no known antigen for this receptor. Within one base of it there is no much larger clone, and no base qualities were kept. The Qiagen DNeasy kit was used to extract genomic DNA both from unsorted PBMCs and from the negatively selected CD4+ and CD8+ fractions. Amplification of TCR beta CDR3 regions was done by immunoSEQ multiplex PCR with primers that anneal to V and J segments. A synthetic immune receptor repertoire was used to minimize amplification bias, and any residual bias was removed computationally once sequencing was done. On the authors' methods: Repertoire diversity was quantified as the Shannon entropy index using custom Python scripts. Unsorted, CD4+ and CD8+ repertoires were analyzed separately, except for combined analyses in which CD4+ and CD8+ sequences were merged in silico. Clonal expansion was defined as a frequency increase of at least 2-fold after treatment compared with C1D1, and clones undetected at baseline were assigned a pseudocount of 0.5. Clones with 0 or 1 copy at C1D1 were defined as singleton clones, while clones with 2 or more copies were defined as non-singleton clones. Clones expanded in unsorted samples were assigned a CD4+, CD8+ or unknown annotation through matching of protein sequences in sorted samples from the same patient. Wilcoxon tests on paired samples were used to test diversity changes from C1D1 to C4D1. The clones in this table, taken by TCRdb from immuneACCESS, are in-frame only. Not every clone is retained; where verified, under half of the shortfall comes from an unresolved V gene, and the cause of the rest is unknown. V, J and clone size derive from that table, while D and trimming were established from the DNA sequence. The sample has 12,000 to 15,000 clones on record, around four fifths of them singletons. Approximately 25% of the sample belongs to the ten largest clones.

Reading the label with the study, this specimen's time point is: cycle 2 day 1 (C2D1) of nivolumab. All trial patients had relapsed after autologous stem cell transplantation, with cohorts A, B and C differing in prior brentuximab vedotin exposure. The trial cohort comprised more than 55 patients with relapsed/refractory classical Hodgkin lymphoma whose best overall responses were complete response, partial response or progressive disease. Trial patients were treated with single-agent nivolumab in the multi-cohort phase II CheckMate 205 trial. Best overall response was determined by an independent review committee according to the 2007 International Working Group response criteria. Trial PBMCs were collected immediately before nivolumab initiation (C1D1) and during therapy at cycle 2 day 1 and cycle 4 day 1. Peripheral blood was collected in 8 mL Vacutainer Cell Preparation Tubes, from which PBMCs were isolated by centrifugation and then cryopreserved.

The data originate from a study of PD-1 blockade in classical Hodgkin lymphoma (dated by TCRdb to between 2020 and 2021). Background on the whole study: Nivolumab dosing was 3 mg/kg intravenously every 2 weeks, continuing until either disease progression or unacceptable toxicity. The study used CyTOF and TCR beta sequencing to define a peripheral blood immune signature of response to PD-1 blockade in classical Hodgkin lymphoma.

The CDR3 goes from the cysteine to the phenylalanine over 13 residues. The CDR3 DNA has 39 bases and is translated from base 1. The V end loses 1 base and the J end loses 6 bases, and a stretch of 9 bases separates them. CDR1 MGHRA and CDR2 YSYEKL were looked up in the germline V gene. Broader findings and caveats from the paper: Baseline TCR diversity was reported to be lower in newly diagnosed patients than in healthy donors, and even lower in relapsed/refractory patients. The study was limited to a single clinical trial cohort, and causes of repertoire differences, possibly disease activity or prior therapy, remained undefined. Lower diversity was seen in patients whose nivolumab began less than 1 year after ASCT, and these patients were left out of later analyses so that immune reconstitution would not confound the results. A significant rise by C4D1 was seen in CD4+ but not CD8+ TCR diversity (p=0.0027 vs p=0.16), with the rise being most apparent in complete responders (p=0.02). Trial patients with a complete response had baseline diversity similar to that of newly diagnosed patients, while partial responders and progressors had significantly lower diversity.

The sequence derives from a human donor with classical Hodgkin lymphoma. The chain is made from TRBV4-1 and TRBJ1-2, with an unclear D gene assignment. Sequencing was performed on peripheral blood mononuclear cells (PBMCs), taken before the second cycle of nivolumab. The CDR3: CASSQGESNGYTF. The DNA sequence is given as TGCGCCAGCAGCCAAGGGGAATCGAATGGCTACACCTTC.